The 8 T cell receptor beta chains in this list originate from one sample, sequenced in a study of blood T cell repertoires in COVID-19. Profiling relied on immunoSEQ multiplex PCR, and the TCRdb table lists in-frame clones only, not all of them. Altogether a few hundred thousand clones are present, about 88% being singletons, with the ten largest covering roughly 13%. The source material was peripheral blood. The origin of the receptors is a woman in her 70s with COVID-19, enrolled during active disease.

The CDR3 protein is CASTQPTGSVEQYF. The CDR3 DNA follows: TGTGCCAGCACCCAACCGACAGGCTCGGTCGAGCAGTACTTC. The chain joins TRBV28 to TRBJ2-7, with D perhaps matching TRBD1 (6 bases). CDR3 size: 14 residues. Germline-derived CDR1 and CDR2 are MDHEN and SYDVKM. Trimming removed 7 bases at V and 6 bases at J, with 19 bases between.

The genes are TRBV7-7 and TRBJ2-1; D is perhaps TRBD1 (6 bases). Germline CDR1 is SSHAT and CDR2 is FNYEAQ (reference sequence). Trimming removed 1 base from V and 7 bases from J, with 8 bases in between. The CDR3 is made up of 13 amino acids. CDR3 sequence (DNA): TGTGCCAGCAGCTTAGGACAGGCGAATGAGCAGTTCTTC. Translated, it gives CASSLGQANEQFF.

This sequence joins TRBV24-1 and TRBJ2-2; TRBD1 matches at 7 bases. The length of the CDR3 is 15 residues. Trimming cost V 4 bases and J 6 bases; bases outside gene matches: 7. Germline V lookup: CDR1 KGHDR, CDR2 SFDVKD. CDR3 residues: CATSDLGQEAGELFF. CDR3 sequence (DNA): TGTGCCACCAGTGACCTCGGACAGGAAGCCGGGGAGCTGTTTTTT.

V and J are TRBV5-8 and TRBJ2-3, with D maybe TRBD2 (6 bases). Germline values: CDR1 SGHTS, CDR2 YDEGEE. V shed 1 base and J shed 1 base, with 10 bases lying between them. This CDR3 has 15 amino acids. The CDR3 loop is CASSLRGGGTDTQYF. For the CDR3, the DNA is TGTGCCAGCAGCTTGCGGGGAGGCGGCACAGATACGCAGTATTTT.

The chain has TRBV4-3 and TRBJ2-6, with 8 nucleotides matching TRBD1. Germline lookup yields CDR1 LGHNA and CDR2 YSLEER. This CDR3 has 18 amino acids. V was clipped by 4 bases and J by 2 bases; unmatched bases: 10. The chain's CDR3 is CASSRSDRDNPGANVLTF. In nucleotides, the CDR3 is TGCGCCAGCAGCCGATCGGACAGGGATAACCCTGGGGCCAACGTCCTGACTTTC.

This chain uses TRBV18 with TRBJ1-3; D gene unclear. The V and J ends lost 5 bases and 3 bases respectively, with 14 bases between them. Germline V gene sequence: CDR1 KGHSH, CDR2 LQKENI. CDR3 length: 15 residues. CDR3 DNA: TGTGCCAGCTCATTCCTCGGTCATAATGGAAACACCATATATTTT. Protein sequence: CASSFLGHNGNTIYF.

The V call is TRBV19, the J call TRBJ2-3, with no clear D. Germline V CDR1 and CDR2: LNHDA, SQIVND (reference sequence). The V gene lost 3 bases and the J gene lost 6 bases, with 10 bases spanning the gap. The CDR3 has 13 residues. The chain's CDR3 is CASSISNADTQYF. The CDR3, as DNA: TGTGCCAGTAGTATTTCGAATGCGGATACGCAGTATTTT.

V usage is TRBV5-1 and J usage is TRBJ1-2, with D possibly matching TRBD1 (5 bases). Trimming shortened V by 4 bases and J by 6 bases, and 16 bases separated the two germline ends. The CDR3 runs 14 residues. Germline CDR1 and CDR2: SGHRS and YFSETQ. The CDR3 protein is CASSTVPPGDGYTF. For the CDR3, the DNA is TGCGCCAGCAGCACCGTCCCCCCGGGGGATGGCTACACCTTC.